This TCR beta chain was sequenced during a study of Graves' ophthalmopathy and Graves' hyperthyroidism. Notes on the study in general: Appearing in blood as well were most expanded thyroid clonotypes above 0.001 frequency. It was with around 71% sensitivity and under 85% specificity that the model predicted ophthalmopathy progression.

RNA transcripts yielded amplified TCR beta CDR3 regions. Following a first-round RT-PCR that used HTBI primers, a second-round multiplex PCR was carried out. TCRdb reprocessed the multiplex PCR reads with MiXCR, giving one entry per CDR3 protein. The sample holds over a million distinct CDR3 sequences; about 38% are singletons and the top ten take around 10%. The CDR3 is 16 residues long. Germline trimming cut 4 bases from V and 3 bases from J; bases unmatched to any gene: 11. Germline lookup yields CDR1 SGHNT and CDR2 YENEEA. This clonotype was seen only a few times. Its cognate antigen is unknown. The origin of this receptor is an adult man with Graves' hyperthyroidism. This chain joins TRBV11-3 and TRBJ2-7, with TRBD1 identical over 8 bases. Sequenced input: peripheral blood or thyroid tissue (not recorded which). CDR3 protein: CASSSNDRDRIYEQYF. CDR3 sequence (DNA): TGTGCCAGCAGCTCAAACGACCGGGACAGGATCTACGAGCAGTACTTC.